The 10 T cell receptor beta chains below all came from one sample that was sequenced in a study of shared clonotypes between healthy human individuals (dated by TCRdb to about 2020). The library was generated by the immunoSEQ multiplex PCR assay. TCRdb took this table from immuneACCESS and kept in-frame rearrangements with V and J called. Such tables lack part of the clones; where checked against another copy, unresolved V genes explain under half of the gap, and the rest is unexplained. The table for this sample lists around 1.4 million clones; about 98.5% of them were counted only once. Approximately 0.4% of the sample is taken by the ten largest. Sequenced material: naive CD4+ T cells sorted from blood. The cell subset or site label, as the study defines it: CD45RA+ positively selected. These receptors were obtained from a man aged 25-45 years in good health.

The rearrangement uses TRBV5-4 and TRBJ2-3, with 12 bases aligning to TRBD1. With 2 bases clipped from V and 3 bases from J, the junction kept 7 bases outside the gene matches. Germline lookup yields CDR1 SGHNT and CDR2 YYREEE (reference sequence). The CDR3 sequence is 17 residues long. In DNA, the CDR3 is TGTGCCAGCAGCTTAGTTGGGACAGGGGGCAAGACAGATACGCAGTATTTT. This codes for CASSLVGTGGKTDTQYF.

This chain joins TRBV19 and TRBJ2-2, with a possible D match to TRBD1 (6 bases). With 5 bases removed from V and 9 bases from J, the gap between germline ends came to 13 bases. This CDR3 has 13 amino acids. Germline V CDR1 and CDR2: LNHDA, SQIVND (reference sequence). The CDR3 region has the DNA TGTGCCAGTAGTCTCTACAGGGCCCGGGAGCTGTTTTTT. This sequence encodes CASSLYRARELFF.

The chain carries TRBV5-1 and TRBJ1-1, with TRBD1 matching over 7 bases. The ends lost 0 bases at V and 7 bases at J; junction bases unmatched: 6. This CDR3 has 14 amino acids. The germline V gene has CDR1 SGHRS and CDR2 YFSETQ. CDR3 nucleotide sequence: TGCGCCAGCAGCTTGGGTAAAGGGGGCGTTGAAGCTTTCTTT. It codes for CASSLGKGGVEAFF. Looking up the rest from reference TRBV5-1 and TRBJ1-1 gives the full variable domain: KAGVTQTPRYLIKTRGQQVTLSCSPISGHRSVSWYQQTPGQGLQFLFEYFSETQRNKGNFPGRFSGRQFSNSRSEMNVSTLELGDSALYLCASSLGKGGVEAFFGQGTRLTVV.

This chain uses TRBV7-2 with TRBJ2-1; the D is unclear. The V and J ends lost 5 bases and 5 bases respectively, with 13 bases between them. Germline V gene lookup returns CDR1 SGHTA and CDR2 FQGNSA. The CDR3 sequence is 14 residues long. This CDR3 reads CASSTAVQNNEQFF. The CDR3 DNA follows: TGTGCCAGCAGCACCGCAGTACAGAACAATGAGCAGTTCTTC.

This clone occurred once. The CDR3 sequence: CASSFRVGIRETQYF. CDR3 nucleotides: TGTGCCAGCAGTTTCCGTGTGGGAATTCGAGAGACCCAGTACTTC. The V call is TRBV27, the J call TRBJ2-5; D call uncertain. Germline loops: CDR1 MNHEY, CDR2 SMNVEV (reference sequence). This CDR3 is built from 15 residues. Trimming took off 3 bases at V and 4 bases at J, with 15 bases between the two ends.

V and J are TRBV11-2 and TRBJ1-4, with 7 bases lining up with TRBD1. This CDR3 is built from 15 residues. J gave up 8 bases and V 3 bases, and 9 bases lay outside the gene matches. Germline V gene lookup returns CDR1 SGHAT and CDR2 FQNNGV. This CDR3 reads CASSFAVGQWEKLFF. CDR3 coding DNA: TGTGCCAGCAGCTTCGCGGTGGGACAGTGGGAAAAACTGTTTTTT.

The count of this clone is one. V usage is TRBV28 and J usage is TRBJ2-1; 11 nucleotides line up with TRBD2. The CDR3 spans 15 residues. V lost 2 bases and J lost 6; bases outside the gene matches: 3. The germline gives CDR1 MDHEN, CDR2 SYDVKM. The CDR3 spells CASSLIAGGRNEQFF. The CDR3 bases are TGTGCCAGCAGTTTAATAGCGGGAGGGCGCAATGAGCAGTTCTTC. The variable domain in full, with the rest retrieved from reference TRBV28 and TRBJ2-1, is DVKVTQSSRYLVKRTGEKVFLECVQDMDHENMFWYRQDPGLGLRLIYFSYDVKMKEKGDIPEGYSVSREKKERFSLILESASTNQTSMYLCASSLIAGGRNEQFFGPGTRLTVL.

The rearrangement links TRBV5-8 to TRBJ2-3, with D possibly matching TRBD2 (6 bases). The germline gives CDR1 SGHTS, CDR2 YDEGEE. V gave up 4 bases and J gave up 7 bases, with 13 bases separating them. The CDR3 is 13 residues long. The CDR3 here is CASSLLALNTQYF. In nucleotides, the CDR3 is TGTGCCAGCAGCCTACTAGCACTTAATACGCAGTATTTT.

The chain recombines TRBV29-1 with TRBJ2-7; 12 nucleotides line up with TRBD1. This CDR3 spans 16 amino acids. V lost 2 bases and J lost 4; bases outside the gene matches: 9. Germline V gene lookup returns CDR1 SQVTM and CDR2 ANQGSEA. CDR3 nucleotide sequence: TGCAGCGTTGAAAAATTGGCGGGACAGGGGGCTTACGAGCAGTACTTC. It yields the protein CSVEKLAGQGAYEQYF.

The chain couples TRBV4-3 to TRBJ2-2; 10 bases align to TRBD2. Germline-derived CDR1 and CDR2 are LGHNA and YSLEER. Trimming took 3 bases from V and 8 from J; bases not matched to a gene: 3. The CDR3 is 14 amino acids. DNA for the CDR3: TGCGCCAGCAGCCATAAACTAGCGGGAGGGGAGCTGTTTTTT. Protein sequence: CASSHKLAGGELFF.